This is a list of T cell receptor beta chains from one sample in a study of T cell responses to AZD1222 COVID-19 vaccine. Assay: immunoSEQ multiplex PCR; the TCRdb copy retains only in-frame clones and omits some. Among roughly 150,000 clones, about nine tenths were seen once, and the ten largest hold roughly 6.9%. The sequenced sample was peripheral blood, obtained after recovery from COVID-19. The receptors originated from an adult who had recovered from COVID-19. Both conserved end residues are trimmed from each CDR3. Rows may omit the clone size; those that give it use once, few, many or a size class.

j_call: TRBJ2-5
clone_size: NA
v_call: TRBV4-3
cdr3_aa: ASSQAGTGGQETQY

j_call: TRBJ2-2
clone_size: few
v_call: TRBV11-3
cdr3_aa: ASSPRGGSTGELF

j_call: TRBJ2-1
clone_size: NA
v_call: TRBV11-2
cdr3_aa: ASSSYGTTGNEQF

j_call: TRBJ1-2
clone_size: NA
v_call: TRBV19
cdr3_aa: ASSHISGQDGYT

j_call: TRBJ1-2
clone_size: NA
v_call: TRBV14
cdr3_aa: ASSLYSGGSNYGYT

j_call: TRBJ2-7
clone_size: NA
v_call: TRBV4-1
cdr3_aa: ASSQGWTVNTYEQY

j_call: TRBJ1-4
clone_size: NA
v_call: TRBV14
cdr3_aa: ASSPRGLEANEKLF

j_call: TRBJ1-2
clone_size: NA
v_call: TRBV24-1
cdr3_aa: ATSDTTGYGYT

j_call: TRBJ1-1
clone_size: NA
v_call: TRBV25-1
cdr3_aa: ASSGSRETEAF

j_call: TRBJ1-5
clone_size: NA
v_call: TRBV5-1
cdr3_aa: ASRGTSDFSNQPQH

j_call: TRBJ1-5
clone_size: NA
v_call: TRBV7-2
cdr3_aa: ASSVDGASNQPQH

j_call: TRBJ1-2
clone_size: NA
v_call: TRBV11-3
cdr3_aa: ASSVLGTATNYGYT

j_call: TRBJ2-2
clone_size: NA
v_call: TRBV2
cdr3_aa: ASSQSGGDTGELF

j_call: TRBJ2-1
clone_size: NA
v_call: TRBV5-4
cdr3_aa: ASSLAGLSSYNEQF

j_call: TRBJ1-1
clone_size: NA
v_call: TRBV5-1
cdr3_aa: ASSTTFGANTEAF

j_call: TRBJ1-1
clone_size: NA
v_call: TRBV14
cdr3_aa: ASSQGRVGHTEAF

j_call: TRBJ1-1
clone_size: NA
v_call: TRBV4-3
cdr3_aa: ASSQVWGTNTEAF

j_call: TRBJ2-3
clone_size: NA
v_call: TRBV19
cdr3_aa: ASSWDSLRRGTQY

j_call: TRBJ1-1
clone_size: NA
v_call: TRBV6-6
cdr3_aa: ASSYGGKNTEAF

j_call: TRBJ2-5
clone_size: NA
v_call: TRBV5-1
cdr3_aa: ASSSAGGETQY

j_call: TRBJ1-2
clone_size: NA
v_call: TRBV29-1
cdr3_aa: SVYRDTGRGYT

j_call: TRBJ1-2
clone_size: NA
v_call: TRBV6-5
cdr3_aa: ASSTGGDAYGYT

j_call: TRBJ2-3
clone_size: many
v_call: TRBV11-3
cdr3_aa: ASSSWADTQY

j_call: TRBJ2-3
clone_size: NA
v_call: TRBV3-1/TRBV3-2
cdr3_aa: ASSSRGRDTDTQY

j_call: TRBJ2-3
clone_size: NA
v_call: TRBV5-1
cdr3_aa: ASSRGLAGGPTDTQY

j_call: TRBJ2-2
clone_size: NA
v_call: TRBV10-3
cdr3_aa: AISESRVDTGELF

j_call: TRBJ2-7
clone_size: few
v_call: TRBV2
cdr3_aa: ASSVRDYEQY

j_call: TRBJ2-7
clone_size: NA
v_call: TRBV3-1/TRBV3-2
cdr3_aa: ASSQVDEQY

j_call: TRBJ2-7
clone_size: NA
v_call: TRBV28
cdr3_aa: ASSLSGGHYEQY

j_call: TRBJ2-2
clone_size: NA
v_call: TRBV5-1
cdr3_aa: ASSPMLSGGANTGELF